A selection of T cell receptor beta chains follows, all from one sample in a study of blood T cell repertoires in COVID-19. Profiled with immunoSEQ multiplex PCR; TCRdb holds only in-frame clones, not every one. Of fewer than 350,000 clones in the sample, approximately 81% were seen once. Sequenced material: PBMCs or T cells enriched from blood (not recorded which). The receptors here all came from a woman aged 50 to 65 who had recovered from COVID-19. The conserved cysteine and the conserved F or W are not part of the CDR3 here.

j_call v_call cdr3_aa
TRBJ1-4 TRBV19 ASSIDSGTGYGLF
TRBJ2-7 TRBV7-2 ASSLVGRATTEQY
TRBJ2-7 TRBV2 ASSSGTGWDEQY
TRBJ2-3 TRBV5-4 ASSLAGTGTDTQY
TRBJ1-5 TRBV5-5 ASSLRPQWAYNNQPQH
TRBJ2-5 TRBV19 ASSMGHGDRETQY
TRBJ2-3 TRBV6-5 ASSYDLARDTQY
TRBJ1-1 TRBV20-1 SASWTGKIDTEAF
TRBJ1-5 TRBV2 ASRPTGRQPQH
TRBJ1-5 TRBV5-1 ASSLTGREQPQH
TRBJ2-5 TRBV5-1 ASSLGLAGMETQY
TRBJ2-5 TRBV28 ASSTGSSGSAETQY
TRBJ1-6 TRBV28 ASSLRGGHSPLH
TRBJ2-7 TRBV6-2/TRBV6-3 ASSPLVGSSYEQY
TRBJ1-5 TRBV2 ASSDWREAQPQH
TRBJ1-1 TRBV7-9 ASSWSGIEAF
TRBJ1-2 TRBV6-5 ASSPSQRSGYT
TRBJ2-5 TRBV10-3 AISESTTGFQETQY
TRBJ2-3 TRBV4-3 ASSQAGEDADTQY
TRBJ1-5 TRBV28 ASSLRGGAIHQPQH
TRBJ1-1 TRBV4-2 ASSQDKGPEGTEAF
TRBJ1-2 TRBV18 ASSDRANRYGYT
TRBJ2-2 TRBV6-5 ASSSFTGELF
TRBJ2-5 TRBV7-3 ASSLTRLSDLAGQETQY
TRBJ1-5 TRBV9 ASSPEGDTNQPQH
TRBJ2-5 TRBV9 ASSGRDSKETQY
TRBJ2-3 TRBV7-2 ASSLTPLRLADTQY
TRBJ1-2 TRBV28 ASRLLIDGYT
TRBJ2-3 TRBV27 ASSLTYTDTQY
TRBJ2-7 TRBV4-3 ASSQDLAPYEQY
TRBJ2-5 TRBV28 ASSSADRARQETQY
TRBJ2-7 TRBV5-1 ASSYRDSSYEQY
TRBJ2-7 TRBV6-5 ASRPQGTYEQY
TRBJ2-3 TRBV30 AWSGLASRVLDTQY
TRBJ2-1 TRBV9 ASSPGTSGSDEQF
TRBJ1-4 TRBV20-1 SAIIHEKLF
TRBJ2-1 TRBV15 ATSRGGTSGTNEQF